A selection of T cell receptor beta chains follows, all from one sample in a study of OX40 agonist ivuxolimab in advanced cancers. TCRdb's table, derived via immunoSEQ multiplex PCR, lists solely in-frame clones and lacks some. The top ten clones hold approximately 0.3% of a sample with some 67,000 clones, 88% of them seen once. The material was CD4+ or CD8+ T cells sorted from blood, obtained in a trial of the OX40 agonist ivuxolimab. The receptors come from an adult with an advanced solid tumor such as melanoma, head and neck, liver or kidney cancer. Each CDR3 is given without its conserved first and last residue.

V gene,CDR3 protein
TRBV6-5,ASSRDRDYNEQF
TRBV19,ASSMGDTRWEQY
TRBV6-1,ASSEWGDRATDTQY
TRBV7-9,ASSQAGTASYEQY
TRBV7-9,ASSLSAGANEKLF
TRBV6-5,ASSYSIQGALYGYT
TRBV5-4,ASSTIGRSMNTEAF
TRBV19,ALKGGEQNEQF
TRBV10-2,ASSEPRGLSTDTQY
TRBV28,ASSSLGTSGIYEQY
TRBV4-2,ASSQDIGQGLYGYT
TRBV19,ASSHDWDNEQF
TRBV7-8,ASRSSWTSGIETQY
TRBV6-5,ASSLTGAWETQY
TRBV10-3,AITGGRGSDTQY
TRBV29-1,SVLKPDTQY
TRBV11-1,ASSFSLSGNTIY
TRBV5-6,ASSLDRVGNTIY
TRBV2,ASSDLAGGGYNEQF
TRBV2,ASNVVGQNYNEQF
TRBV29-1,SVEPSADTQY
TRBV5-1,ASSIAGFEGTEAF
TRBV6-1,ASRPTGLGYEQY
TRBV7-2,ASSQGQSYNEQF
TRBV20-1,SASRGNTIY
TRBV5-6,ASSLAREGTQY
TRBV5-1,ASSFSQYQETQY
TRBV7-2,ASSITSGSSYEQY
TRBV15,ATSRDRDQPQH
TRBV4-3,ASSQGAGGQETQY
TRBV28,ASSLESRASVHQETQY
TRBV6-5,ASSESAGRGEAF
TRBV19,ASSITGNQPQH
TRBV2,ASSVSGTEQY
TRBV29-1,SVGMSSSNEQF
TRBV11-2,ASSLSGYEQY
TRBV10-1,ASSENFNSGNTIY
TRBV23-1,ASPPCSGNTIY
TRBV19,ASSFASGFTNTGELF
TRBV14,ASSQAGDWARTYEQY
TRBV7-9,ASSLSLDEQF
TRBV11-3,ASSGGTGGGSPLH
TRBV7-2,ASSPVGSLGETQY
TRBV5-5,ASSYQRGPTYGYT
TRBV5-1,ASSLDPYQPQH
TRBV7-9,ASSPQGGYNEQF
TRBV29-1,SVGKTGAYEQY
TRBV10-2,ASSRDFSYEQY
TRBV27,ASSLNGRAVTDTQY
TRBV6-5,ASSSGTTGGYEQY
TRBV6-5,ASSRDRGNTIY
TRBV6-1,ASRHGIPYGYT
TRBV5-1,ASSLGQGVPEETQY
TRBV18,ASSPPGLGIWETQY
TRBV5-4,ASSSGGGTVNYGYT